The present entry profiles one T cell receptor beta chain with its context. Its specificity is unknown. The data originate from a study of shared clonotypes between healthy human individuals. General study results and limits: Sampling involved blood alone; tissue repertoires likely differ.

CDR3 length: 13 residues. With 6 bases removed from V and 6 bases from J, the gap between germline ends came to 15 bases. Germline CDR1 reads MRHNA; CDR2 reads SNTAGT. Profiled with immunoSEQ multiplex PCR; TCRdb holds only in-frame clones, not every one. Of roughly 2 million clones in the sample, about 94% are singletons; the top ten hold 1% to 1.3%. Terminally differentiated effector memory CD45RA+ cells were left out of the naive CD8 fraction, which was CD45RO-negative and positively selected for CCR7. The receptor's source is a man aged 18 to 30 in good health. The V and J genes are TRBV6-4 and TRBJ2-7; the D is unclear. Sequenced material: naive CD8+ T cells sorted from blood. The CDR3 sequence: CASRPGQDSEQYF. CDR3 DNA: TGTGCCAGCAGACCCGGGCAGGATAGCGAGCAGTACTTC.